Below are 10 T cell receptor beta chains sequenced from a single sample in a study of OX40 agonist ivuxolimab in advanced cancers. TCRdb keeps only in-frame clones here, not all; method: immunoSEQ multiplex PCR. The table includes some 77,000 clones, around 90% detected once. Sequencing used CD4+ or CD8+ T cells sorted from blood, obtained in a trial of the OX40 agonist ivuxolimab. These receptors were taken from an adult with an advanced solid tumor such as melanoma, head and neck, liver or kidney cancer.

The chain carries TRBV5-1 and TRBJ2-5; maybe TRBD2 (6 bases). Germline CDR1 reads SGHRS; CDR2 reads YFSETQ. Trimming removed 4 bases at V and 1 base at J, with 14 bases between. This CDR3 contains 15 residues. The CDR3 here is CASSPPRGTQETQYF. Written as DNA, the CDR3 is TGCGCCAGCAGCCCGCCGCGGGGTACCCAAGAGACCCAGTACTTC. The entire variable domain, with the rest obtained from reference TRBV5-1 and TRBJ2-5, is as follows: KAGVTQTPRYLIKTRGQQVTLSCSPISGHRSVSWYQQTPGQGLQFLFEYFSETQRNKGNFPGRFSGRQFSNSRSEMNVSTLELGDSALYLCASSPPRGTQETQYFGPGTRLLVL.

The rearrangement joins TRBV5-1 to TRBJ2-1; 15 bases are a match to TRBD2. This CDR3 has 19 residues. Per germline, CDR1 SGHRS and CDR2 YFSETQ. V was clipped by 5 bases and J by 7 bases; unmatched bases: 16. CDR3 in amino acids: CASRPSPGLAGGSGNEQFF. In DNA, the CDR3 is TGCGCCAGCAGGCCCTCCCCGGGACTAGCGGGAGGCTCGGGTAATGAGCAGTTCTTC.

This clone was observed once. The rearrangement links TRBV10-1 to TRBJ2-3; 7 bases align to TRBD2. This CDR3 spans 15 amino acids. V shed 3 bases and J 2 bases; nucleotides not matched to a gene: 5. The germline CDR1 and CDR2 sequences are WNHNN and SYGVQD (reference sequence). CDR3 region: CASSESGAPTDTQYF. The CDR3 DNA follows: TGCGCCAGCAGTGAAAGCGGGGCCCCCACAGATACGCAGTATTTT.

The chain has TRBV2 and TRBJ1-3, with D perhaps TRBD1 (6 bases). CDR1 and CDR2 from the germline V gene are SNHLY and FYNNEI. The V gene lost 11 bases and the J gene lost 1 base, with 15 bases spanning the gap. This CDR3 region has 14 residues. The CDR3 loop reads CAGKKTGSGNTIYF. The DNA of the CDR3 is TGTGCCGGGAAGAAGACAGGATCTGGAAACACCATATATTTT.

The chain has TRBV10-3 and TRBJ2-7, with D perhaps TRBD2 (5 bases). Germline lookup yields CDR1 ENHRY and CDR2 SYGVKD. V gave up 10 bases and J gave up 0 bases, with 19 bases separating them. The CDR3 runs 15 residues. The CDR3 sequence is CATEEGRFSSYEQYF. The CDR3 DNA reads TGTGCCACGGAAGAGGGCAGATTTAGCTCCTACGAGCAGTACTTC.

The gene calls are TRBV7-2 and TRBJ2-2; perhaps TRBD1 as D (5 bases). This CDR3 is 14 amino acids long. Trimming removed 3 bases at V and 7 bases at J, with 12 bases between. Germline V gene data show CDR1 as SGHTA and CDR2 as FQGNSA. The CDR3 here is CASSFLGVHGELFF. Written as DNA, the CDR3 is TGTGCCAGCAGCTTTTTAGGGGTTCACGGGGAGCTGTTTTTT.

This clone occurred once. The CDR3 sequence: CASSTDRNTEAFF. As DNA, the CDR3 is TGTGCCAGCTCAACTGACAGGAACACTGAAGCTTTCTTT. The chain recombines TRBV18 with TRBJ1-1, with a tentative D call TRBD1 (5 bases). From germline, CDR1 is KGHSH and CDR2 LQKENI. CDR3 length equals 13 residues. Deletions cut 5 bases from V and 1 base from J, with 8 bases between.

The chain couples TRBV11-3 to TRBJ2-2; TRBD2 agrees at 10 bases. V lost 2 bases to trimming and J lost 5 bases; unmatched junction nucleotides: 14. CDR3 size: 19 residues. Germline V gene sequence: CDR1 SGHNT, CDR2 YENEEA. CDR3 in amino acids: CASSLTWASGSRATGELFF. CDR3 in DNA: TGTGCCAGCAGCTTAACCTGGGCTAGCGGGAGTAGAGCTACCGGGGAGCTGTTTTTT.

This clone appeared once. The CDR3: CASSLGGVQETQYF. The CDR3 DNA reads TGTGCCAGCAGCTTAGGGGGGGTACAAGAGACCCAGTACTTC. The chain joins TRBV7-9 to TRBJ2-5; D is perhaps TRBD2 (6 bases). Germline V lookup: CDR1 SEHNR, CDR2 FQNEAQ (reference sequence). The CDR3 length is 14 residues. The ends were cut back, 1 base at V and 2 bases at J, with 8 bases in the middle. Combining the CDR3 with reference TRBV7-9 and TRBJ2-5 gives the whole variable domain DTGVSQNPRHKITKRGQNVTFRCDPISEHNRLYWYRQTLGQGPEFLTYFQNEAQLEKSRLLSDRFSAERPKGSFSTLEIQRTEQGDSAMYLCASSLGGVQETQYFGPGTRLLVL.

V usage is TRBV6-1 and J usage is TRBJ2-6, with 7 bases fitting TRBD1. Trimming removed 5 bases from V and 3 bases from J; junction bases left unmatched: 4. Germline V gene data show CDR1 as MNHNS and CDR2 as SASEGT. This CDR3 has 15 amino acids. Here the CDR3 DNA reads TGTGCCAGCAGTCCACAGGGGCTTGGGGCCAACGTCCTGACTTTC. Amino acids: CASSPQGLGANVLTF.